The rows below give T cell receptor beta chains drawn from one sample of a study of blood T cell repertoires in COVID-19. Data came from immunoSEQ multiplex PCR; TCRdb stores just in-frame clones and leaves some out. The table has some 28,000 clones, around 82% seen once; the top ten hold 15% to 20%. The material sequenced was peripheral blood. The receptor set was obtained from a man between 65 and 79 years old with active COVID-19. Both conserved end residues are part of each CDR3.

CDR3aa: CSGRTGGAEAFF
v_gene: TRBV29-1

CDR3aa: CASSMGLAGGQETQYF
v_gene: TRBV19

CDR3aa: CASSFGTSRTDTQYF
v_gene: TRBV5-1

CDR3aa: CASSPLGVVTEAFF
v_gene: TRBV28

CDR3aa: CASSFSAGSDNVLTF
v_gene: TRBV7-3

CDR3aa: CASSPRGLEQFF
v_gene: TRBV19

CDR3aa: CASSVDGLTDTQYF
v_gene: TRBV9

CDR3aa: CASSSPLRAGKDTGELFF
v_gene: TRBV9

CDR3aa: CASSSTSGQNTGELFF
v_gene: TRBV7-6

CDR3aa: CSVEGGQNKYF
v_gene: TRBV29-1

CDR3aa: CATAGGAVDTQYF
v_gene: TRBV6-6

CDR3aa: CASSVASGGGTDTQYF
v_gene: TRBV9

CDR3aa: CASSQGQGATEAFF
v_gene: TRBV5-1

CDR3aa: CASSQKTGTGNSPLHF
v_gene: TRBV5-6

CDR3aa: CASSHWTSGGPETQYF
v_gene: TRBV3-1/TRBV3-2

CDR3aa: CASSVVAVGTDTQYF
v_gene: TRBV9

CDR3aa: CSASGQGSPYEQYF
v_gene: TRBV20-1

CDR3aa: CSAGTAYGYTF
v_gene: TRBV20-1

CDR3aa: CASSSRTSASTDTQYF
v_gene: TRBV11-3

CDR3aa: CASSLAGTGRTEAFF
v_gene: TRBV5-1

CDR3aa: CASSFGTGDSPLHF
v_gene: TRBV5-4

CDR3aa: CASSSEGGGRTYGYTF
v_gene: TRBV5-1

CDR3aa: CAWSVGAYEQYF
v_gene: TRBV30

CDR3aa: CASSQEVRNSPLHF
v_gene: TRBV14

CDR3aa: CASSDDGGAYNEQFF
v_gene: TRBV7-9

CDR3aa: CASSQDRVLGSYSGNTIYF
v_gene: TRBV3-1/TRBV3-2

CDR3aa: CASREPGQGRLTEAFF
v_gene: TRBV6-1

CDR3aa: CASSTQGDGYTF
v_gene: TRBV6-5